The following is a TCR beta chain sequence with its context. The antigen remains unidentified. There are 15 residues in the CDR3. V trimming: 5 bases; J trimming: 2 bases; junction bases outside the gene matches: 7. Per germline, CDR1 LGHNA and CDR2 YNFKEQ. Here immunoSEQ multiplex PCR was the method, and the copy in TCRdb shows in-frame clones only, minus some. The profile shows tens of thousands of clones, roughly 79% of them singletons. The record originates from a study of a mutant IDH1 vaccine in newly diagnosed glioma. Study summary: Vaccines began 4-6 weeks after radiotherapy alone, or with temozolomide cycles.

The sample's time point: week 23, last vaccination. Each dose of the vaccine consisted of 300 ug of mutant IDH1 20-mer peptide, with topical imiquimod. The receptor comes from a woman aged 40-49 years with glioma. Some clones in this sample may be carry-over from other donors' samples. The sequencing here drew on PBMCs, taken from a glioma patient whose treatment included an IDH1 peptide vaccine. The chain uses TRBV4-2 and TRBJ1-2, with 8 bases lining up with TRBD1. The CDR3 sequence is CASSMQRTGNYGYTF. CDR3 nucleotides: TGTGCCAGCAGCATGCAACGGACAGGGAACTATGGCTACACCTTC.